The present TCR beta chain was sequenced within a study of TIL therapy for anti-PD-1-resistant metastatic lung cancer. The V gene's germline CDR1 is MNHEY and CDR2 SMNVEV (reference sequence). Trimming removed 5 bases from V and 0 bases from J, with 11 bases in between. There are 14 residues in the CDR3. Time point given: pre-treatment sample, taken before nivolumab and TIL therapy. This was the immunoSEQ v3 assay. Profiling relied on immunoSEQ multiplex PCR, and the TCRdb table lists in-frame clones only, not all of them. The sample contains under 70,000 clones, around 70% of which appear only once. This clone was found a few times.

The sample in question was blood, obtained at baseline. The rearrangement joins TRBV27 to TRBJ2-7; D remains ambiguous. This TCR came from a person aged 25 to 80 with non-small cell lung cancer. This CDR3 is CASSPPWSSYEQYF. The CDR3 coding sequence is TGTGCCAGCAGTCCCCCTTGGAGCTCCTACGAGCAGTACTTC.